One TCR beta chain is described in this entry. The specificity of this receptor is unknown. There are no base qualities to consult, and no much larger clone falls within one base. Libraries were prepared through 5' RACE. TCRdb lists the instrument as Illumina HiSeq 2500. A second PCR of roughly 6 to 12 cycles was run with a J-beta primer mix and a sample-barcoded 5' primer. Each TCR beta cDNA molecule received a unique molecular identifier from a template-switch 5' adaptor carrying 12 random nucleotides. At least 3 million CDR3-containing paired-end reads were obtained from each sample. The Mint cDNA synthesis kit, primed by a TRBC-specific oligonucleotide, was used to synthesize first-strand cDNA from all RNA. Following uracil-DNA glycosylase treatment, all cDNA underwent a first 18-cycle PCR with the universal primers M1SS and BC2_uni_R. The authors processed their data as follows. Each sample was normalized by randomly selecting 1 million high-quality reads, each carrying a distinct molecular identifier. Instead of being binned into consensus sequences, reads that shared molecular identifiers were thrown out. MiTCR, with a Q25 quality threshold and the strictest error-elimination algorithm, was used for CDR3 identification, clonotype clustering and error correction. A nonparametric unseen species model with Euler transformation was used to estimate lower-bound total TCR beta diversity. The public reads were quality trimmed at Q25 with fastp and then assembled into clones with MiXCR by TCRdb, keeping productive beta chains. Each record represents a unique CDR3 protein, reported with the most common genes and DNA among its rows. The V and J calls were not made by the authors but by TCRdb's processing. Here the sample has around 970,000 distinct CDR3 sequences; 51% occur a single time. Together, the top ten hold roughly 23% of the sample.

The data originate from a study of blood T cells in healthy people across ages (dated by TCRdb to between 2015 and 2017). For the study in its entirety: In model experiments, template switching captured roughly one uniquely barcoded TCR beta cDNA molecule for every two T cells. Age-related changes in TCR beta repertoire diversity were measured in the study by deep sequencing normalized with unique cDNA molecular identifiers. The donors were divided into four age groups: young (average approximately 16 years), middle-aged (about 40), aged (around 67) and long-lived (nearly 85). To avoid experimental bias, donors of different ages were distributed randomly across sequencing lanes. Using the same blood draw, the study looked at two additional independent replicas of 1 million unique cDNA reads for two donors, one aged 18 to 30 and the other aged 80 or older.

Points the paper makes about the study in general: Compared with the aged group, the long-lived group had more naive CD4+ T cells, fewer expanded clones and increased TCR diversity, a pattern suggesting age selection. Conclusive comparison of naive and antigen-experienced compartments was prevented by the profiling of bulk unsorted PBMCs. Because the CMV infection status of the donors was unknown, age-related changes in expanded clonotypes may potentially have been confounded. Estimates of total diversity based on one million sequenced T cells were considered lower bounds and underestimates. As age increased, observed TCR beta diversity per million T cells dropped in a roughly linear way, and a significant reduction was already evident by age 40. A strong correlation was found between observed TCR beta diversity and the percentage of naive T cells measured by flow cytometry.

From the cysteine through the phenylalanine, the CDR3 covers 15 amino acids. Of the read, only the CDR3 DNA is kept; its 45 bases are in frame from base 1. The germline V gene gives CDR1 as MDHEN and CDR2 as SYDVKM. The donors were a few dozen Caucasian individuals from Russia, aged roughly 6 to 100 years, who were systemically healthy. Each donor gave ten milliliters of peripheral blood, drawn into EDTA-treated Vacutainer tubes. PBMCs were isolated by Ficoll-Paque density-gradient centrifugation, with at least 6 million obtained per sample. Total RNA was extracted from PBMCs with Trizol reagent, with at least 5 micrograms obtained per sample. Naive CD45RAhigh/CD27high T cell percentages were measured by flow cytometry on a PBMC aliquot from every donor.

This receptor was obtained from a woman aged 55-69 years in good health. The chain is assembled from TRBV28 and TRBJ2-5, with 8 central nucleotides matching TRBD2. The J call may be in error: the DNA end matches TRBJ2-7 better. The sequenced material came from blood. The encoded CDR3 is CASSSGGGSIYEQYF. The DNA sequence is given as TGTGCCAGCAGTTCCGGGGGGGGGTCCATCTACGAGCAGTACTTC.